The clone carrying this TCR beta chain was seen a handful of times. Other DNA sequences in this sample translate to the same CDR3. Repertoires were generated with immunoSEQ multiplex PCR, while TCRdb's copy carries only in-frame clones and drops some. The repertoire includes about 41,000 clones, 80% to 90% of them detected once, and about 5% sits in the top ten. These data are taken from a study of T cell changes during pregnancy in multiple sclerosis. With 5 bases clipped from V and 4 bases from J, the junction kept 7 bases outside the gene matches. This CDR3 is built from 15 residues. The V gene's germline CDR1 is SGHNT and CDR2 YENEEA.

The source material was peripheral blood, sampled in the first trimester of pregnancy. J is TRBJ1-3 and V is TRBV11-3, with TRBD1 matching over 8 bases. The receptor was isolated from a female donor in good health, enrolled as a control in a pregnancy study. The CDR3 loop reads CASSPGQGPGNTIYF. For the CDR3, the DNA is TGTGCCAGCAGCCCCGGACAGGGCCCAGGAAACACCATATATTTT.